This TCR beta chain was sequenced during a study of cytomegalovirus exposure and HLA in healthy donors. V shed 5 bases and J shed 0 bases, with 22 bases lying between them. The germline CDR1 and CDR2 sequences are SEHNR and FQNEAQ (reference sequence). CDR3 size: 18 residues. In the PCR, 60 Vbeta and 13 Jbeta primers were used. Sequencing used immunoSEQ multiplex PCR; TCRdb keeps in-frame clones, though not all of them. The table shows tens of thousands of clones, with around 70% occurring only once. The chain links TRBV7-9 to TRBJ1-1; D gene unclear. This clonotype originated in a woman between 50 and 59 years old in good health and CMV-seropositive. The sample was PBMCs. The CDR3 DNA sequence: TGTGCCAGCAGCCCAGCGGGGTATGCTAGCGATATGAACACTGAAGCTTTCTTT. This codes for CASSPAGYASDMNTEAFF.